This T cell receptor beta chain was identified in a study of T-cell reconstitution after alpha-beta-depleted transplantation in children. Study-wide results and caveats: T-cell numbers and diversity one year post-transplant derived largely from freshly generated T cells. TCRbeta diversity was high at day 60 in some patients (a result of surviving recipient T cells and thymic progenitors). Alpha-beta T cells present about two months after transplant were reported to originate from several hundred expanded graft clones.

Germline lookup yields CDR1 SGHRS and CDR2 YFSETQ. V dropped 0 bases and J dropped 4 bases, with 10 bases sitting between them. The CDR3 sequence is 14 residues long. This clonotype was seen ten or more times. Its antigen is undetermined. Unique molecular identifiers were used to barcode this TCRbeta library. One entry per CDR3 protein, called by TCRdb with MiXCR from the PCR reads. This table holds over 200,000 distinct CDR3 sequences, approximately 11% found once. Source: PBMCs, taken before TCRalphabeta/CD19-depleted stem cell transplant. The V gene is TRBV5-1, the J gene TRBJ1-2; D gene unclear. The sequence came from a child under two years old with acute myeloid leukemia, due to receive a stem cell transplant. CDR3 DNA: TGCGCCAGCAGCTTGGCTCTGGGGTCCTATGGCTACACCTTC. It encodes CASSLALGSYGYTF. Based on the CDR3 plus reference TRBV5-1 and TRBJ1-2, the full variable domain is KAGVTQTPRYLIKTRGQQVTLSCSPISGHRSVSWYQQTPGQGLQFLFEYFSETQRNKGNFPGRFSGRQFSNSRSEMNVSTLELGDSALYLCASSLALGSYGYTFGSGTRLTVV.